This entry features one T cell receptor (beta chain) sequence. The data stem from a study of blood T cell repertoires in COVID-19. Study-level information: PBMCs, B-cell-depleted T cells, or T cells were the source of the cDNA or gDNA that made up the material.

Clones were sequenced by immunoSEQ multiplex PCR, and TCRdb holds only the in-frame ones, with some missing. The sample has 40,000 to 65,000 clones; approximately 84% are singletons. CDR1 and CDR2 (germline): MNHEY, SMNVEV (reference sequence). V was clipped by 9 bases and J by 1 base, with 12 bases between them. The CDR3 contains 14 residues. The sequence came from a human donor in a cohort sampled during active COVID-19. The rearrangement joins TRBV27 to TRBJ2-2, with TRBD2 as a possible D gene (5 bases). Material for sequencing was peripheral blood. CDR3 coding DNA: TGTGCCAGTTCGAGGGCGGGGAACACCGGGGAGCTGTTTTTT. The encoded protein is CASSRAGNTGELFF.